This T cell receptor beta chain was sequenced for a study of CD8 T cells in ankylosing spondylitis. Study-level results: What appeared characteristic of ankylosing spondylitis blood was a TCR beta motif of several highly homologous variants.

Ten or more counts support this clonotype. As yet, its antigen is unknown. TCRdb reprocessed the 5' RACE reads with MiXCR, giving one entry per CDR3 protein. The table records 500,000 to 650,000 distinct CDR3 sequences, roughly 5.2% of them present only once. Trimming removed 8 bases at V and 14 bases at J, with 18 bases between. CDR3 length: 11 residues. The chain employs TRBV12-3 or TRBV12-4 and TRBJ1-2, with D uncertain. The sample taken for sequencing was blood, either unsorted or a sorted T cell fraction (not recorded which). The origin of this receptor is a male donor with ankylosing spondylitis. In nucleotides, the CDR3 is TGTGCCAGCGGCTGGCTCATCGCGTGGACCTTC. Translation gives CASGWLIAWTF.